A single sample is the source of the 18 T cell receptor beta chains below, sequenced in a study of cytomegalovirus exposure and HLA in healthy donors. The PCR was carried out with 60 Vbeta primers and 13 Jbeta primers. Using immunoSEQ multiplex PCR, the repertoire was profiled, and TCRdb retains in-frame clones only, with some absent. The sample carries 100,000 to 150,000 clones, 50% to 75% recorded once. Sequenced: PBMCs. These receptors originate from a woman aged 35 to 49 in good health and CMV-seronegative.

This chain joins TRBV13 and TRBJ2-7; 10 bases are a match to TRBD1. The CDR3 is 14 amino acids. V lost 4 bases and J lost 6; bases outside the gene matches: 6. Germline V gives CDR1 PRHDT, CDR2 FYEKMQ (reference sequence). In DNA form, the CDR3 reads TGTGCCAGCAGCTGGCCGGGACAGGGGACCGAGCAGTACTTC. This encodes CASSWPGQGTEQYF. The variable domain in full, completed from reference TRBV13 and TRBJ2-7, reads AAGVIQSPRHLIKEKRETATLKCYPIPRHDTVYWYQQGPGQDPQFLISFYEKMQSDKGSIPDRFSAQQFSDYHSELNMSSLELGDSALYFCASSWPGQGTEQYFGPGTRLTVT.

This clone has just a few counts. The V call is TRBV4-1, the J call TRBJ1-2; possible D gene TRBD1, 6 bases. V gave up 0 bases and J gave up 2 bases, with 10 bases separating them. The CDR3 sequence is 15 residues long. Germline V gives CDR1 MGHRA, CDR2 YSYEKL. CDR3 bases: TGCGCCAGCAGCCAAGATCCAACAGGGAACTATGGCTACACCTTC. It is translated as CASSQDPTGNYGYTF.

The J gene is TRBJ2-7, the V gene TRBV6-5; D is possibly TRBD2 (6 bases). V lost 6 bases and J 1 base, leaving 10 bases between the germline ends. CDR1 MNHEY and CDR2 SVGAGI come from the germline V gene. The CDR3 spans 13 residues. The CDR3 sequence: CASSRGDSYEQYF. The CDR3 DNA reads as TGTGCCAGCAGCCGCGGGGATTCCTACGAGCAGTACTTC.

The J gene is TRBJ2-3, the V gene TRBV7-9, with TRBD2 matching 9 bases. The germline V gene has CDR1 SEHNR and CDR2 FQNEAQ (reference sequence). Germline trimming cut 6 bases from V and 3 bases from J; bases unmatched to any gene: 16. The CDR3 consists of 18 residues. This CDR3 reads CASSSSPPLAGATDTQYF. In DNA, the CDR3 is TGTGCCAGCAGTAGTTCGCCTCCTTTAGCGGGGGCAACAGATACGCAGTATTTT. The variable domain in full, with the rest retrieved from reference TRBV7-9 and TRBJ2-3, is DTGVSQNPRHKITKRGQNVTFRCDPISEHNRLYWYRQTLGQGPEFLTYFQNEAQLEKSRLLSDRFSAERPKGSFSTLEIQRTEQGDSAMYLCASSSSPPLAGATDTQYFGPGTRLTVL.

This chain links TRBV29-1 with TRBJ1-2; 11 bases align to TRBD1. Germline assignment: CDR1 SQVTM and CDR2 ANQGSEA. The CDR3 sequence is 14 residues long. The junction had 8 bases not matched to a gene; V was cut back by 7 bases and J by 4 bases. CDR3 in amino acids: CSAPGTGGSYGYTF. CDR3 DNA sequence: TGCAGCGCCCCCGGGACAGGGGGGAGCTATGGCTACACCTTC. Drawing the rest from reference TRBV29-1 and TRBJ1-2, the complete variable domain is SAVISQKPSRDICQRGTSLTIQCQVDSQVTMMFWYRQQPGQSLTLIATANQGSEATYESGFVIDKFPISRPNLTFSTLTVSNMSPEDSSIYLCSAPGTGGSYGYTFGSGTRLTVV.

The chain joins TRBV9 to TRBJ1-2; 7 bases fit TRBD1. Germline CDR1 reads SGDLS; CDR2 reads YYNGEE. The CDR3 covers 14 residues. The V gene end was trimmed by 2 bases and the J gene end by 6 bases; junction bases not matched to a gene: 7. The CDR3 reads CASSVGQARNGYTF. CDR3 DNA sequence: TGTGCCAGCAGCGTTGGACAGGCAAGGAATGGCTACACCTTC.

The table lists this clone with a few counts. The rearrangement uses TRBV9 and TRBJ2-5; 8 nucleotides agree with TRBD2. The CDR3 length is 15 residues. The germline CDR1 and CDR2 sequences are SGDLS and YYNGEE. Germline trimming cut 0 bases from V and 0 bases from J; bases unmatched to any gene: 1. CDR3 bases: TGTGCCAGCAGCGTAGCGGGGGGGGACCAAGAGACCCAGTACTTC. It specifies CASSVAGGDQETQYF.

The CDR3 spells CSVLYYGYTF. The CDR3 DNA reads TGCAGCGTTCTATACTATGGCTACACCTTC. V and J are TRBV29-1 and TRBJ1-2; unclear D gene. The CDR3 consists of 10 residues. V was shortened by 5 bases and J by 3 bases, with 4 bases between the two germline ends. Germline values: CDR1 SQVTM, CDR2 ANQGSEA.

CDR3 in DNA: TGCGCCAGCAGCCAAGCGAAATTAGACAGGGCGGTGGGCTATGGCTACACCTTC. Encoded protein: CASSQAKLDRAVGYGYTF. This chain links TRBV4-3 with TRBJ1-2, with 7 bases that match TRBD1. V was clipped by 1 base and J by 4 bases; unmatched bases: 15. CDR1 is LGHNA, CDR2 YSLEER, per germline. CDR3 length: 18 amino acids.

The chain links TRBV5-4 to TRBJ1-3; 8 bases are a match to TRBD1. Germline lookup yields CDR1 SGHNT and CDR2 YYREEE (reference sequence). After removal of 6 bases from V and 4 bases from J, the junction contained 6 bases not matched to a gene. This CDR3 is built from 14 residues. This CDR3 is CASTLQGAGNTIYF. Written as DNA, the CDR3 is TGTGCCAGCACCCTTCAGGGGGCGGGAAACACCATATATTTT. Variable domain in full (rest from reference TRBV5-4 and TRBJ1-3): ETGVTQSPTHLIKTRGQQVTLRCSSQSGHNTVSWYQQALGQGPQFIFQYYREEENGRGNFPPRFSGLQFPNYSSELNVNALELDDSALYLCASTLQGAGNTIYFGEGSWLTVV.

This chain connects TRBV9 to TRBJ2-2; TRBD1 aligns across 7 bases. J gave up 1 base and V 1 base, and 1 base lay outside the gene matches. CDR3 size: 15 residues. CDR1 SGDLS and CDR2 YYNGEE come from the germline V gene. CDR3 sequence: CASSVWTGNTGELFF. The CDR3 nucleotides are TGTGCCAGCAGCGTATGGACAGGGAACACCGGGGAGCTGTTTTTT.

The chain combines TRBV27 with TRBJ1-6, with D perhaps matching TRBD1 (5 bases). CDR3 size: 17 residues. The germline gives CDR1 MNHEY, CDR2 SMNVEV (reference sequence). V was trimmed by 8 bases and J by 2 bases, leaving 19 bases between them. This CDR3 is CASSWGGASPYNSPLHF. Written as DNA, the CDR3 is TGTGCCAGCTCTTGGGGAGGGGCCTCCCCCTATAATTCACCCCTCCACTTT.

The chain has TRBV6-5 and TRBJ1-2, with 11 bases matching TRBD1. Germline V lookup: CDR1 MNHEY, CDR2 SVGAGI. V lost 7 bases to trimming and J lost 6 bases; unmatched junction nucleotides: 7. CDR3 length equals 14 residues. CDR3 DNA sequence: TGTGCCAGCACCGGGACAGGGGGGTTGGATGGCTACACCTTC. This gives the protein CASTGTGGLDGYTF.

V usage is TRBV11-2 and J usage is TRBJ1-1; unclear D gene. Germline CDR1 and CDR2: SGHAT and FQNNGV. V lost 4 bases and J lost 1, with 10 bases in between. The length of the CDR3 is 14 residues. This CDR3 reads CASSSLTKNTEAFF. Written as DNA, the CDR3 is TGTGCCAGCAGCTCTCTCACAAAGAACACTGAAGCTTTCTTT.

This clone was seen only a few times. V gene TRBV7-8 combines with J gene TRBJ2-5; D might be TRBD2 (6 bases). In germline, CDR1 is SGHVS, CDR2 FQNEAQ. The CDR3 spans 14 residues. V dropped 5 bases and J dropped 11 bases, with 21 bases sitting between them. CDR3: CASSSRDSLRGQYF. CDR3 DNA sequence: TGTGCCAGCAGCAGCCGGGACTCTCTGAGGGGTCAGTACTTC.

The chain recombines TRBV18 with TRBJ2-7; the match to TRBD1 covers 7 bases. CDR1 KGHSH and CDR2 LQKENI come from the germline V gene. This CDR3 region has 14 residues. Unmatched junction bases numbered 9, after V lost 6 bases and J lost 4 bases. The CDR3 DNA reads TGTGCCAGCTCCTTGAGGGACAGCTCATACGAGCAGTACTTC. This gives the protein CASSLRDSSYEQYF.

The J gene is TRBJ2-1, the V gene TRBV9; the D gene is possibly TRBD1 (6 bases). Trimming took 0 bases from V and 0 from J, leaving 10 bases between them. The germline gives CDR1 SGDLS, CDR2 YYNGEE. CDR3 size: 16 residues. Here the CDR3 reads CASSVAGGHSYNEQFF. The DNA of the CDR3 is TGTGCCAGCAGCGTAGCTGGGGGACACTCCTACAATGAGCAGTTCTTC.

V gene TRBV28 combines with J gene TRBJ2-7; a possible D gene is TRBD1 (6 bases). Trimming shortened V by 1 base and J by 0 bases, and 19 bases separated the two germline ends. There are 18 residues in the CDR3. Germline V gene data show CDR1 as MDHEN and CDR2 as SYDVKM. In DNA form, the CDR3 reads TGTGCCAGCAGTTTATTCCCCCGGGACACCGAAAGCTCCTACGAGCAGTACTTC. Translated: CASSLFPRDTESSYEQYF.